A single sample is the source of the 31 T cell receptor beta chains below, sequenced in a study of PD-L1 blockade in urothelial cancer (dated by TCRdb to about 2017). The intended sense of this specimen's time point label: pretreatment peripheral blood. Libraries were prepared through the immunoSEQ multiplex PCR assay. What TCRdb holds here is the immuneACCESS table cut down to in-frame rearrangements. Part of the clones is not present; checked against another copy, under half of the missing clones reflect an unresolved V gene, and the others are unexplained. The sample table lists tens of thousands of clones, roughly 85% of them with a count of one. About 14% of the sample rests with the top ten. Material: PBMCs, obtained around atezolizumab (anti-PD-L1) treatment. These receptors were collected from a woman between 55 and 75 years old with urothelial cancer.

V and J are TRBV15 and TRBJ1-4, with no clear D. Trimming cost V 5 bases and J 8 bases, with 15 bases left between them. This CDR3 spans 14 amino acids. From germline, CDR1 is LNHNV and CDR2 YYDKDF (reference sequence). In DNA form, the CDR3 reads TGTGCCACCAGCGGGCGGGCCTCGGGAGAAAAACTGTTTTTT. Protein product: CATSGRASGEKLFF. Full variable domain (rest looked up from reference TRBV15 and TRBJ1-4): DAMVIQNPRYQVTQFGKPVTLSCSQTLNHNVMYWYQQKSSQAPKLLFHYYDKDFNNEADTPDNFQSRRPNTSFCFLDIRSPGLGDTAMYLCATSGRASGEKLFFGSGTQLSVL.

The chain recombines TRBV6-5 with TRBJ2-1; D might be TRBD2 (6 bases). Per the germline V gene, CDR1 is MNHEY and CDR2 is SVGAGI. The CDR3 is 15 residues long. V was trimmed by 0 bases and J by 9 bases, leaving 15 bases between them. The CDR3 sequence: CASSYSPLGGTEQFF. CDR3 nucleotide sequence: TGTGCCAGCAGTTACTCACCCCTCGGGGGTACTGAGCAGTTCTTC.

The rearrangement uses TRBV11-2 and TRBJ2-1, with D perhaps matching TRBD2 (6 bases). The CDR3 contains 15 residues. The germline V gene encodes CDR1 SGHAT and CDR2 FQNNGV. V lost 3 bases to trimming and J lost 5 bases, with 14 bases between them. The CDR3 DNA sequence: TGTGCCAGCAGCTTCTCCGGGACTCAAAACAATGAGCAGTTCTTC. Residues: CASSFSGTQNNEQFF.

The chain links TRBV5-6 to TRBJ2-7, with 7 bases identical to TRBD1. The CDR3 consists of 14 residues. Germline V lookup: CDR1 SGHDT, CDR2 YYEEEE. Trimming cost V 1 base and J 3 bases; bases outside gene matches: 4. The CDR3 spells CASSLTGDLYEQYF. DNA of the CDR3: TGTGCCAGCAGCTTGACAGGGGATCTCTACGAGCAGTACTTC.

The V gene is TRBV19, the J gene TRBJ2-1; TRBD2 matches 8 bases. The CDR3 loop spans 16 amino acids. Germline CDR1 is LNHDA and CDR2 is SQIVND (reference sequence). Trimming at V came to 3 bases and at J to 5 bases, leaving 9 bases not matched to a gene. The chain's CDR3 is CASSILGAGADNEQFF. Here the CDR3 DNA reads TGTGCCAGTAGTATTCTAGGAGCGGGGGCGGACAATGAGCAGTTCTTC.

V usage is TRBV29-1 and J usage is TRBJ2-3; TRBD2 might be the D (5 bases). The V gene's germline CDR1 is SQVTM and CDR2 ANQGSEA. This CDR3 has 13 residues. Trimming took 6 bases from V and 0 from J, leaving 10 bases between them. As DNA, the CDR3 is TGCAGCGTCACTCGGACTAGCACAGATACGCAGTATTTT. Translation: CSVTRTSTDTQYF.

V usage is TRBV28 and J usage is TRBJ1-1; 8 nucleotides agree with TRBD1. This CDR3 is built from 18 residues. From germline, CDR1 is MDHEN and CDR2 SYDVKM. With V trimmed by 2 bases and J by 1 base, 12 bases remained unmatched. The CDR3 DNA reads as TGTGCCAGCAGTTTAGTTCTAGGATTGGACAGGGAGAACACTGAAGCTTTCTTT. Translated: CASSLVLGLDRENTEAFF.

The chain has TRBV20-1 and TRBJ2-3, with D tentatively TRBD1 (5 bases). Looked up from germline, CDR1 is DFQATT and CDR2 is SNEGSKA (reference sequence). This CDR3 comprises 10 residues. Trimming removed 6 bases from V and 8 bases from J, with 9 bases in between. The CDR3 region has the DNA TGCAGTGCCGTAGGGGCTACGCAGTATTTT. Translating gives CSAVGATQYF.

DNA for the CDR3: TGTGCCAGCAGCTACCGAGACAGGGCTTTGGATGAGCAGTTCTTC. Encoded protein: CASSYRDRALDEQFF. J is TRBJ2-1 and V is TRBV7-9; 7 nucleotides agree with TRBD1. Trimming removed 4 bases from V and 8 bases from J; junction bases left unmatched: 11. CDR1 and CDR2 from the germline V gene are SEHNR and FQNEAQ (reference sequence). This CDR3 region has 15 residues.

The rearrangement uses TRBV2 and TRBJ2-1; TRBD2 agrees at 12 bases. The CDR3 contains 16 residues. V was pared by 6 bases and J by 3 bases, with 6 bases of the junction left unmatched. CDR1 is SNHLY and CDR2 is FYNNEI in the germline V gene. The CDR3 is CASRGLAGNLYNEQFF. As DNA, the CDR3 is TGTGCCAGCAGAGGACTAGCGGGGAATCTCTACAATGAGCAGTTCTTC.

The rearrangement links TRBV19 to TRBJ1-5, with D perhaps TRBD1 (5 bases). This CDR3 spans 16 amino acids. Trimming pared 7 bases from V and 1 base from J, leaving 17 bases between. Germline V gives CDR1 LNHDA, CDR2 SQIVND (reference sequence). The CDR3 sequence: CASTSRQKGSNQPQHF. The CDR3 coding sequence is TGTGCCAGTACCTCCCGCCAAAAGGGGAGCAATCAGCCCCAGCATTTT.

The chain has TRBV6-1 and TRBJ2-1, with D perhaps TRBD2 (5 bases). V was shortened by 1 base and J by 5 bases, with 27 bases between the two germline ends. Germline V gene lookup returns CDR1 MNHNS and CDR2 SASEGT. CDR3 length: 20 residues. CDR3 DNA sequence: TGTGCCAGCAGTGAAGAAGGTATCCGGGAAGCTGGAGTGTGGAACAATGAGCAGTTCTTC. Translation gives CASSEEGIREAGVWNNEQFF.

This clone was seen a handful of times. The J gene is TRBJ2-3, the V gene TRBV5-6; D is uncertain. The V end lost 1 base, the J end lost 9 bases, and 6 bases lay between the germline ends. Germline V gene data show CDR1 as SGHDT and CDR2 as YYEEEE. The CDR3 runs to 11 residues. This CDR3 reads CASSLLVTQYF. The CDR3 nucleotides are TGTGCCAGCAGCTTGTTAGTCACGCAGTATTTT.

CDR3 sequence: CASSIGTGRSETQYF. DNA of the CDR3: TGCGCCAGCAGCATAGGGACAGGGAGGTCGGAGACCCAGTACTTC. This chain links TRBV5-1 with TRBJ2-5; 9 bases are shared with TRBD1. The V gene's germline CDR1 is SGHRS and CDR2 YFSETQ. The V segment lost 4 bases and the J segment 5 bases; nucleotides outside the gene matches: 9. The CDR3 consists of 15 residues.

The chain joins TRBV5-1 to TRBJ2-7; 7 bases agree with TRBD2. CDR1 SGHRS and CDR2 YFSETQ come from the germline V gene. The CDR3 runs to 15 residues. V was clipped by 0 bases and J by 3 bases; unmatched bases: 6. The CDR3 sequence is CASSLVPGLLYEQYF. CDR3 bases: TGCGCCAGCAGCTTGGTTCCGGGACTACTCTACGAGCAGTACTTC.

V usage is TRBV7-6 and J usage is TRBJ1-4; possible D gene TRBD1, 5 bases. The V and J ends lost 5 bases and 0 bases respectively, with 13 bases between them. The germline V gene encodes CDR1 SGHVS and CDR2 FNYEAQ. The CDR3 totals 16 residues. This CDR3 is CASSVPATATNEKLFF. The CDR3 DNA reads as TGTGCCAGCAGCGTTCCAGCGACAGCAACTAATGAAAAACTGTTTTTT.

The genes are TRBV6-6 and TRBJ2-5; a weak D match, TRBD2 (6 bases). The CDR3 totals 14 residues. The V end was cut by 2 bases, the J end by 3 bases, with 10 bases between. Germline V gene sequence: CDR1 MNHNY, CDR2 SVGAGI (reference sequence). CDR3 amino acids: CASSYRGGKETQYF. CDR3 sequence (DNA): TGTGCCAGCAGTTACAGGGGCGGGAAAGAGACCCAGTACTTC.

V usage is TRBV7-3 and J usage is TRBJ1-1; tentatively, D is TRBD1 (5 bases). The CDR3 is 16 residues long. Trimming pared 0 bases from V and 5 bases from J, leaving 16 bases between. Germline values: CDR1 SGHTA, CDR2 FQGTGA. The CDR3 spells CASSLTQAGGGTEAFF. The CDR3 DNA follows: TGTGCCAGCAGCTTAACTCAGGCGGGGGGAGGGACTGAAGCTTTCTTT.

This clone was counted only a few times. The chain has TRBV6-6 and TRBJ1-2; a weak D match, TRBD1 (5 bases). The V end was cut by 4 bases, the J end by 6 bases, with 9 bases between. Germline assignment: CDR1 MNHNY and CDR2 SVGAGI (reference sequence). The CDR3 totals 12 residues. The DNA of the CDR3 is TGTGCCAGCAGTTTCAGGGAAGATGGCTACACCTTC. It translates to CASSFREDGYTF.

The table lists this clone with a few counts. The chain employs TRBV7-2 and TRBJ1-6, with 9 bases fitting TRBD1. Germline loops: CDR1 SGHTA, CDR2 FQGNSA. J lost 9 bases, V lost 1 base, and 10 bases had no gene match. CDR3 size: 17 residues. CDR3 residues: CASSLVRDRARSSPLHF. CDR3 bases: TGTGCCAGCAGCTTAGTACGGGACAGGGCGCGTAGTTCACCCCTCCACTTT.

In this sample, this clone turned up many times. This rearrangement joins TRBV19 to TRBJ1-5; D possibly corresponds to TRBD1 (5 bases). Germline V CDR1 and CDR2: LNHDA, SQIVND (reference sequence). Trimming stripped 3 bases from V and 5 bases from J, with 8 bases between. The CDR3 loop spans 13 amino acids. CDR3 bases: TGTGCCAGTAGTATGCGACAGCATCAGCCCCAGCATTTT. Protein product: CASSMRQHQPQHF.

This sequence joins TRBV5-4 and TRBJ2-6; 7 bases fit TRBD1. Germline trimming cut 3 bases from V and 0 bases from J; bases unmatched to any gene: 9. Germline CDR1 reads SGHNT; CDR2 reads YYREEE (reference sequence). The length of the CDR3 is 18 residues. As DNA, the CDR3 is TGTGCCAGCAGCTCTGGACAGGCCTGGAGCTCTGGGGCCAACGTCCTGACTTTC. It is translated as CASSSGQAWSSGANVLTF. Filled out from reference TRBV5-4 and TRBJ2-6, the complete variable domain reads ETGVTQSPTHLIKTRGQQVTLRCSSQSGHNTVSWYQQALGQGPQFIFQYYREEENGRGNFPPRFSGLQFPNYSSELNVNALELDDSALYLCASSSGQAWSSGANVLTFGAGSRLTVL.

The CDR3: CAVGEPITDTQYF. The CDR3 DNA sequence: TGTGCCGTCGGGGAACCGATCACAGATACGCAGTATTTT. The chain recombines TRBV28 with TRBJ2-3; possible D gene TRBD2, 5 bases. The CDR3 is made up of 13 amino acids. Per the germline V gene, CDR1 is MDHEN and CDR2 is SYDVKM. The V end lost 11 bases, the J end lost 2 bases, and 14 bases lay between the germline ends.

The chain employs TRBV27 and TRBJ2-2, with 7 bases matching TRBD1. The CDR3 totals 15 residues. The germline V gene encodes CDR1 MNHEY and CDR2 SMNVEV (reference sequence). V was pared by 6 bases and J by 2 bases, with 6 bases of the junction left unmatched. The CDR3 protein is CASRTGKANTGELFF. In DNA, the CDR3 is TGTGCCAGCAGGACAGGGAAGGCTAACACCGGGGAGCTGTTTTTT.

V usage is TRBV19 and J usage is TRBJ1-3; D remains unclear. V dropped 7 bases and J dropped 4 bases, with 14 bases sitting between them. Per the germline V gene, CDR1 is LNHDA and CDR2 is SQIVND (reference sequence). This CDR3 is built from 14 residues. CDR3 sequence: CASKGGPAGNTIYF. The CDR3, as DNA: TGTGCCAGTAAGGGAGGACCTGCGGGAAACACCATATATTTT.

The chain uses TRBV27 and TRBJ2-3; the match to TRBD2 covers 12 bases. This CDR3 has 12 amino acids. The junction had 6 bases not matched to a gene; V was cut back by 5 bases and J by 15 bases. CDR1 MNHEY and CDR2 SMNVEV come from the germline V gene (reference sequence). DNA for the CDR3: TGTGCCAGCAGTCGTCTAGCGGGGGGGCAATATTTT. Protein sequence: CASSRLAGGQYF.

The chain couples TRBV6-6 to TRBJ2-5, with D possibly matching TRBD2 (6 bases). The germline gives CDR1 MNHNY, CDR2 SVGAGI (reference sequence). Deletions cut 5 bases from V and 4 bases from J, with 14 bases between. The CDR3 sequence is 14 residues long. The CDR3 sequence: CASSPVEGRETQYF. The CDR3 region has the DNA TGTGCCAGCAGTCCAGTGGAGGGCAGAGAGACCCAGTACTTC.

The V gene is TRBV4-1, the J gene TRBJ2-3; the match to TRBD1 covers 9 bases. The CDR3 spans 16 residues. Trimming removed 3 bases from V and 3 bases from J; junction bases left unmatched: 7. Germline V gives CDR1 MGHRA, CDR2 YSYEKL. The chain's CDR3 is CASSHQQGARTDTQYF. The CDR3 DNA reads TGCGCCAGCAGCCACCAACAGGGGGCAAGAACAGATACGCAGTATTTT.

V gene TRBV9 combines with J gene TRBJ2-3, with 8 positions matching TRBD2. The germline V gene encodes CDR1 SGDLS and CDR2 YYNGEE. The CDR3 consists of 19 residues. Trimming at V came to 4 bases and at J to 3 bases, leaving 19 bases not matched to a gene. In DNA form, the CDR3 reads TGTGCCAGCAGCCCAAGCCTAATTAGCGGGGTTAAAGGGACAGATACGCAGTATTTT. This gives the protein CASSPSLISGVKGTDTQYF.

This clone is a singleton in its sample. The V call is TRBV19, the J call TRBJ2-7, with D maybe TRBD2 (5 bases). Germline-derived CDR1 and CDR2 are LNHDA and SQIVND (reference sequence). V lost 3 bases and J 2 bases, leaving 8 bases between the germline ends. CDR3 length: 13 residues. CDR3 nucleotides: TGTGCCAGTAGTATCCAACTAGCCTACGAGCAGTACTTC. This sequence encodes CASSIQLAYEQYF.

This clone was counted once. The CDR3 here is CASSLRGGRNTGELFF. The CDR3 coding sequence is TGTGCCAGCAGTCTCCGAGGGGGCAGGAACACCGGGGAGCTGTTTTTT. The chain combines TRBV7-2 with TRBJ2-2; TRBD1 agrees at 7 bases. CDR1 and CDR2 (germline): SGHTA, FQGNSA. Losses at the gene ends were 6 bases for V and 1 base for J; bases not matched to a gene: 8. The CDR3 extends over 16 amino acids.